The 22 T cell receptor beta chains below were found in one sample sequenced in a study of T cell repertoires in cytomegalovirus infection. MiXCR was run by TCRdb on the reads, yielding one entry per CDR3 protein. Of 200,000 or so distinct CDR3 sequences listed, approximately 19% are singletons. The specimen sequenced was PBMCs. The receptor source for this set is a human donor in good health (CMV status not recorded). Some clones in this sample may be carry-over from other donors' samples.

Details on this clonotype: Since the CDR3 does not end with the conserved phenylalanine or tryptophan, this likely comes from a read error. This chain connects TRBV30 to TRBJ2-2, with D tentatively TRBD1 (5 bases). From germline, CDR1 is GTSNPN and CDR2 SVGIG (reference sequence). Trimming took off 0 bases at V and 6 bases at J, with 11 bases between the two ends. The CDR3 length is 14 residues. The CDR3 protein is CAWSVKGAAGELFS. CDR3 in DNA: TGTGCCTGGAGTGTAAAAGGGGCCGCCGGGGAGCTGTTTTCT.

This sequence joins TRBV6-2 or TRBV6-3 and TRBJ2-7; a possible D gene is TRBD2 (6 bases). CDR3 length equals 14 residues. V lost 0 bases and J 2 bases, leaving 8 bases between the germline ends. Per the germline V gene, CDR1 is MNHEY and CDR2 is SVGEGT. CDR3 DNA: TGTGCCAGCAGTTACTCGAGGACTACCTACGAGCAGTACTTC. It specifies CASSYSRTTYEQYF.

The chain uses TRBV7-8 and TRBJ2-7, with 7 bases fitting TRBD1. The CDR3 loop spans 13 amino acids. The germline V gene encodes CDR1 SGHVS and CDR2 FQNEAQ. Trimming removed 5 bases from V and 2 bases from J; junction bases left unmatched: 3. As DNA, the CDR3 is TGTGCCAGCAGCCCGGACAGGACCTACGAGCAGTACTTC. Protein product: CASSPDRTYEQYF.

The rearrangement joins TRBV2 to TRBJ1-2, with TRBD1 matching over 8 bases. Germline V gene data show CDR1 as SNHLY and CDR2 as FYNNEI. This CDR3 comprises 14 residues. J was trimmed by 4 bases and V by 6 bases; bases with no gene match: 7. Written as DNA, the CDR3 is TGTGCCAGCAGCCCATCGACAGGGGCCTATGGCTACACCTTC. Protein: CASSPSTGAYGYTF.

This clonotype was detected once. The J gene is TRBJ1-4, the V gene TRBV5-4, with D maybe TRBD1 (5 bases). CDR3 length: 15 amino acids. Germline V gene lookup returns CDR1 SGHNT and CDR2 YYREEE (reference sequence). V shed 5 bases and J shed 0 bases, with 11 bases lying between them. The CDR3: CASSRGVATNEKLFF. The CDR3 DNA is TGTGCCAGCAGTCGAGGGGTTGCAACTAATGAAAAACTGTTTTTT.

This chain connects TRBV12-3 or TRBV12-4 to TRBJ2-1; 7 bases match TRBD2. The CDR3 totals 12 residues. V trimming: 3 bases; J trimming: 9 bases; junction bases outside the gene matches: 2. For the CDR3, the DNA is TGTGCCAGCAGTTTCCGCGGGAGTGAGCAGTTCTTC. It specifies CASSFRGSEQFF.

This clonotype was detected only a few times. This sequence joins TRBV4-2 and TRBJ2-7; tentative D call: TRBD2 (5 bases). The V gene lost 1 base and the J gene lost 3 bases, with 10 bases spanning the gap. The CDR3 consists of 14 residues. Germline V gene data show CDR1 as LGHNA and CDR2 as YNFKEQ. The CDR3 spells CASSQVSAGYEQYF. The DNA of the CDR3 is TGTGCCAGCAGCCAAGTTAGCGCTGGCTACGAGCAGTACTTC.

The V and J genes are TRBV20-1 and TRBJ2-1; TRBD2 might be the D (6 bases). The V end lost 0 bases, the J end lost 0 bases, and 9 bases lay between the germline ends. This CDR3 is built from 15 residues. The germline gives CDR1 DFQATT, CDR2 SNEGSKA (reference sequence). CDR3 residues: CSARDLANSYNEQFF. The CDR3 DNA reads as TGCAGTGCTAGAGACCTAGCGAACTCCTACAATGAGCAGTTCTTC.

This clonotype was seen many times. The chain links TRBV7-6 to TRBJ2-5; 11 bases align to TRBD1. From germline, CDR1 is SGHVS and CDR2 FNYEAQ. The V and J ends lost 10 bases and 4 bases, in that order; junction bases with no gene match: 5. This CDR3 contains 13 residues. In DNA form, the CDR3 reads TGTGCCATCGGGACAGGGGGAACAGAGACCCAGTACTTC. Translated: CAIGTGGTETQYF.

This chain connects TRBV9 to TRBJ2-7; maybe TRBD1 (7 bases). In germline, CDR1 is SGDLS, CDR2 YYNGEE. The CDR3 extends over 15 amino acids. V was trimmed by 0 bases and J by 3 bases, leaving 13 bases between them. CDR3 in DNA: TGTGCCAGCAGCGTAGCTCCAGGGGGAGGCTACGAGCAGTACTTC. This translates into CASSVAPGGGYEQYF.

The V and J genes are TRBV6-6 and TRBJ1-2; D is undetermined. The germline V gene has CDR1 MNHNY and CDR2 SVGAGI (reference sequence). The CDR3 spans 15 residues. Between the trimmed V and J ends, which lost 2 bases and 6 bases, there was a span of 16 bases. Written as DNA, the CDR3 is TGTGCCAGCAGTTACGGACGGGCCACCATGGATGGCTACACCTTC. Protein sequence: CASSYGRATMDGYTF.

Concerning this clonotype: It may be a read error: a sequence one base away is much more abundant. The rearrangement links TRBV7-4 to TRBJ2-1, with TRBD1 matching 10 bases. Germline V gene data show CDR1 as SGHVT and CDR2 as SQSDAQ. This CDR3 region has 18 residues. Here the CDR3 DNA reads TGTGCCAGCAGCTTATATGGGCGGGGACAGGGGATCTACAATCAGCAGTTCTTC. It encodes CASSLYGRGQGIYNQQFF.

At least ten counts were recorded for this clonotype. In nucleotides, the CDR3 is TGTGCCAGCAGCTTAAGGGACAGCGGTCATTACACCTTC. Amino acid sequence: CASSLRDSGHYTF. The chain has TRBV7-2 and TRBJ1-2; 7 bases agree with TRBD1. Germline V gene data show CDR1 as SGHTA and CDR2 as FQGNSA. CDR3 length: 13 residues. The J segment lost 11 bases and the V segment lost 2 bases, leaving 8 bases of the junction unmatched.

In regard to this clonotype: A much larger clonotype is one base distant, so this may be a read error. The chain carries TRBV7-8 and TRBJ2-5, with unresolved D. The CDR3 sequence is 16 residues long. Trimming stripped 5 bases from V and 1 base from J, with 17 bases between. In germline, CDR1 is SGHVS, CDR2 FQNEAQ. DNA for the CDR3: TGTGCCAGCAGCGTAGATGGAATGGGATTCCAAGAGACCCAGTACTTC. It codes for CASSVDGMGFQETQYF.

The CDR3, as DNA: TGTGCCAGCAGCAGAGCACAGGGGGGGGATGGGAATGAGCAGTTCTTC. It encodes CASSRAQGGDGNEQFF. The chain combines TRBV7-3 with TRBJ2-1; possible D gene TRBD1, 8 bases. The V and J ends lost 5 bases and 7 bases respectively, with 21 bases between them. CDR1 and CDR2 (germline): SGHTA, FQGTGA. This CDR3 region has 16 residues. Using reference TRBV7-3 and TRBJ2-1 for the parts outside the CDR3, the full variable domain is GAGVSQTPSNKVTEKGKYVELRCDPISGHTALYWYRQSLGQGPEFLIYFQGTGAADDSGLPNDRFFAVRPEGSVSTLKIQRTERGDSAVYLCASSRAQGGDGNEQFFGPGTRLTVL.

The chain employs TRBV9 and TRBJ2-7; no clear D gene. The germline gives CDR1 SGDLS, CDR2 YYNGEE. This CDR3 is built from 15 residues. V gave up 4 bases and J gave up 3 bases, with 17 bases separating them. CDR3 nucleotides: TGTGCCAGCAGCCCATCGGCCTTAACAATCTACGAGCAGTACTTC. Translating it yields CASSPSALTIYEQYF.

The chain links TRBV20-1 to TRBJ1-5, with D perhaps TRBD1 (5 bases). V lost 7 bases to trimming and J lost 0 bases, with 10 bases between them. Germline CDR1 is DFQATT and CDR2 is SNEGSKA (reference sequence). The CDR3 consists of 13 residues. The CDR3 region is CSVKDNSNQPQHF. CDR3 bases: TGCAGTGTCAAGGACAATAGCAATCAGCCCCAGCATTTT.

In its sample, this clonotype was seen a few times. V is TRBV15 and J is TRBJ1-4; D gene unclear. Trimming took 1 base from V and 7 from J, leaving 13 bases between them. Germline CDR1 reads LNHNV; CDR2 reads YYDKDF (reference sequence). The CDR3 length is 15 residues. The CDR3 here is CATSRASDLGEKLFF. DNA of the CDR3: TGTGCCACCAGCAGAGCATCTGACTTGGGTGAAAAACTGTTTTTT.

This clonotype was seen a few times. The J gene is TRBJ2-7, the V gene TRBV11-1, with D perhaps TRBD2 (5 bases). V was trimmed by 4 bases and J by 7 bases, leaving 11 bases between them. The CDR3 is made up of 12 amino acids. Germline CDR1 is SGHAT and CDR2 is FQDESV (reference sequence). CDR3 bases: TGTGCCAGCAGCTCCAGGACTGGGGAGCAGTACTTC. Translation gives CASSSRTGEQYF.

This clonotype turned up a few times. J is TRBJ2-1 and V is TRBV20-1; a weak D match, TRBD2 (7 bases). This CDR3 has 12 amino acids. Trimming cost V 3 bases and J 8 bases, with 11 bases left between them. Germline values: CDR1 DFQATT, CDR2 SNEGSKA (reference sequence). CDR3 in DNA: TGCAGTGCTAGCGGGGGGCCCCATGAGCAGTTCTTC. Translation: CSASGGPHEQFF.

The J gene is TRBJ2-5, the V gene TRBV7-4; either TRBD1 or TRBD2 may fit D (5 bases each). Germline loops: CDR1 SGHVT, CDR2 SQSDAQ. V was pared by 0 bases and J by 2 bases, with 13 bases between. The length of the CDR3 is 16 residues. The CDR3 loop reads CASSLASAGSQETQYF. The DNA for the CDR3 is TGTGCCAGCAGCTTAGCTAGCGCAGGGTCGCAAGAGACCCAGTACTTC.

The chain carries TRBV6-2 or TRBV6-3 and TRBJ2-5, with D possibly TRBD2 on 5 matching bases. Deletions cut 6 bases from V and 2 bases from J, with 16 bases between. The germline gives CDR1 MNHEY, CDR2 SVGEGT. The CDR3 has 15 residues. The CDR3 DNA sequence: TGTGCCAGCAGACGACTCGACTGGACTCAAGAGACCCAGTACTTC. Its translation: CASRRLDWTQETQYF.